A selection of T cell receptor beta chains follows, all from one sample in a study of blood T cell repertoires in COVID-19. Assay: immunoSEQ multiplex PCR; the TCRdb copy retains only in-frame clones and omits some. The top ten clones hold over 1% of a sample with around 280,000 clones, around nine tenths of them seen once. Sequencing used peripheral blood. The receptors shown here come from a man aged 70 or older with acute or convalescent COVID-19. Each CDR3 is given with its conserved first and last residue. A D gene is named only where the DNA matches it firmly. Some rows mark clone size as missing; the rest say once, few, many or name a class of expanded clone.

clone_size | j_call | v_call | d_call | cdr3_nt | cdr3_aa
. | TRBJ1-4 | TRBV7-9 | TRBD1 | TGTGCCAGCAGTCGGACAGGGGGGAGTGGTGAAAAACTGTTTTTT | CASSRTGGSGEKLFF
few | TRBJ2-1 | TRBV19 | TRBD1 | TGTGCCAGTAGTCCCCTCACAGGGGTCAATGAGCAGTTCTTC | CASSPLTGVNEQFF
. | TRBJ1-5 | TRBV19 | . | TGTGCCAGTAGTATCCGGACAGTTAGCAATCAGCCCCAGCATTTT | CASSIRTVSNQPQHF
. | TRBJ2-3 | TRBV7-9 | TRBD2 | TGTGCCAGCAGCTTGCGCGGGAGTGGGGATACGCAGTATTTT | CASSLRGSGDTQYF
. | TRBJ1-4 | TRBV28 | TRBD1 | TGTGCCAGCAGCCCTCCGGGACAGGGCGGTAATGAAAAACTGTTTTTT | CASSPPGQGGNEKLFF
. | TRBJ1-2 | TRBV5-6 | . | TGTGCCAGCAGCCTGGGGATGGGTCCGCCGGGCTATGGCTACACCTTC | CASSLGMGPPGYGYTF
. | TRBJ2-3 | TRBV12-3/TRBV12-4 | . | TGTGCCAGCAGCAACTTGGGAGAAGATACGCAGTATTTT | CASSNLGEDTQYF
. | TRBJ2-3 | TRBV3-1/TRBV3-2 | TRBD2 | TGTGCCAGCAGCCAAGGGACTAGCGGGGGGGCCACAGATACGCAGTATTTT | CASSQGTSGGATDTQYF
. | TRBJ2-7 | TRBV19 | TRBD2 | TGTGCCAGTAGTATGGCGGGGGACTACGAGCAGTACTTC | CASSMAGDYEQYF
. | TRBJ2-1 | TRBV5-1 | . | TGCGCCAGCGGAGAGAGCTCCTACAATGAGCAGTTCTTC | CASGESSYNEQFF
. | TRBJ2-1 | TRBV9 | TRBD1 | TGTGCCAGCAGCGGCCAGGGGGCATCCTACAATGAGCAGTTCTTC | CASSGQGASYNEQFF
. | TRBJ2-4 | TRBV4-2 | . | TGTGCCAGCAGCCTGACCGACGGGGATAGAAACATTCAGTACTTC | CASSLTDGDRNIQYF
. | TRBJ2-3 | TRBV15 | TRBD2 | TGTGCCACCAGCAGAGCGGTGCGGGGGGGCACAGATACGCAGTATTTT | CATSRAVRGGTDTQYF
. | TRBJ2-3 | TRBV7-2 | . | TGTGCCAGCAGCCCGTCGGGGGATCGCACAGATACGCAGTATTTT | CASSPSGDRTDTQYF
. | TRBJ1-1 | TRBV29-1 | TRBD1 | TGCAGCGTCTTCGACAGGGCCACTGAAGCTTTCTTT | CSVFDRATEAFF
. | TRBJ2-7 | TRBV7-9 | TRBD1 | TGTGCCAGCAACCTCGACAGGGGAGGGCAGTACTTC | CASNLDRGGQYF
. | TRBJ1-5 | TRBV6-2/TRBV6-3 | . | TGTGCCAGCAGTTATCCTCTCGGGGGAAGCAATCAGCCCCAGCATTTT | CASSYPLGGSNQPQHF
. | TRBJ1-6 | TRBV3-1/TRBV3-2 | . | TGTGCCAGCAGCGCCCAGGGCAATAATTCACCCCTCCACTTT | CASSAQGNNSPLHF
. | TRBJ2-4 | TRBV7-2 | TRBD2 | TGTGCCAGCAGACTTAGCGGGAGTGGGGACATTCAGTACTTC | CASRLSGSGDIQYF
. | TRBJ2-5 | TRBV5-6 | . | TGTGCCAGCAGCCCGACAGGAAACCAAGAGACCCAGTACTTC | CASSPTGNQETQYF
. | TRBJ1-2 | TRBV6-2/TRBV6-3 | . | TGTGCCAGCAGTCCCCGGAACACTCTCGGCACAGGTCCCTATGGCTACACCTTC | CASSPRNTLGTGPYGYTF
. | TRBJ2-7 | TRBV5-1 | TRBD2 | TGCGCCAGCAGCGGGACTAGCGGGAGTCGTAACGAGCAGTACTTC | CASSGTSGSRNEQYF
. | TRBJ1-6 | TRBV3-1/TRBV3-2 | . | TGTGCCAGCAGCCAAGCATCGGACTCTTCACCCCTCCACTTT | CASSQASDSSPLHF
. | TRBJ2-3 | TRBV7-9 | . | TGTGCCAGCAGCCTCCTCGGTAGTGGGCAGTATTTT | CASSLLGSGQYF
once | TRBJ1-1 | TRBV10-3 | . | TGTGCCATCGGGGGCCCTTATGAAGCTTTCTTT | CAIGGPYEAFF
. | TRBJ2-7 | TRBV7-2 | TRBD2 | TGTGCCAGCAGCCCCCTAGCGGAGCAGTTCTACGAGCAGTACTTC | CASSPLAEQFYEQYF
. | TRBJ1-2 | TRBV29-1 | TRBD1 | TGCAGCGCTTTGACAGGGGCCAACTATGGCTACACCTTC | CSALTGANYGYTF
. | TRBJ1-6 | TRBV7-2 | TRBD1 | TGTGCCAGCAGCTTAGGGACAGGGGTTTATAATCCCCTCCACTTT | CASSLGTGVYNPLHF
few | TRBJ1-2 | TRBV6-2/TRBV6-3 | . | TGTGCCAGCAGCCCCCCTAGCTATGGCTACACCTTC | CASSPPSYGYTF
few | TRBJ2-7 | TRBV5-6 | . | TGTGCCAGCAGCTTGCCCGAGTCCCGGGGCGAGCAGTACTTC | CASSLPESRGEQYF
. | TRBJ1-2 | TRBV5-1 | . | TGCGCCAGCAGTCTAAGCCCGGACAGAGGAGTTGGCTACACCTTC | CASSLSPDRGVGYTF
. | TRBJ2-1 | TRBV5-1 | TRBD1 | TGCGCCAGCACCCAGGGGGCACCTGGGGACAATGAGCAGTTCTTC | CASTQGAPGDNEQFF
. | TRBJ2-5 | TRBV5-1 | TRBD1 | TGCGCCAGCAGCTACAGGGGGCAGGGAGAGACCCAGTACTTC | CASSYRGQGETQYF
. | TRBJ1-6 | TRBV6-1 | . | TGTGCCAGCAGTGGGGGGGCACCCCTCCACTTT | CASSGGAPLHF
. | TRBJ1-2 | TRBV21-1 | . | TGTGCCAGCAGCAAAGGGGGGGGACAAGAATATGGCTACACCTTC | CASSKGGGQEYGYTF
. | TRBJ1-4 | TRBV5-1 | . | TGCGCCAGCAGCTTGAATGGGGCTCTCGGTGAAAAACTGTTTTTT | CASSLNGALGEKLFF
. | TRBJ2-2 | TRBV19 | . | TGTGCCAGTAGTATTCTCGGGGGTTCGAACACCGGGGAGCTGTTTTTT | CASSILGGSNTGELFF
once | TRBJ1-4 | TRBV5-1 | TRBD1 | TGCGCCAGCAGCTTGGCGGGACAGCTTAATGAAAAACTGTTTTTT | CASSLAGQLNEKLFF
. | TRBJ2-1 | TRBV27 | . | TGTGCCAGCAGTTACTCCGACTACAATGAGCAGTTCTTC | CASSYSDYNEQFF
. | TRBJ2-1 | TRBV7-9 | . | TGTGCCAGCAGCTTTGGGGGGCTAGCGGATAATGAGCAGTTCTTC | CASSFGGLADNEQFF